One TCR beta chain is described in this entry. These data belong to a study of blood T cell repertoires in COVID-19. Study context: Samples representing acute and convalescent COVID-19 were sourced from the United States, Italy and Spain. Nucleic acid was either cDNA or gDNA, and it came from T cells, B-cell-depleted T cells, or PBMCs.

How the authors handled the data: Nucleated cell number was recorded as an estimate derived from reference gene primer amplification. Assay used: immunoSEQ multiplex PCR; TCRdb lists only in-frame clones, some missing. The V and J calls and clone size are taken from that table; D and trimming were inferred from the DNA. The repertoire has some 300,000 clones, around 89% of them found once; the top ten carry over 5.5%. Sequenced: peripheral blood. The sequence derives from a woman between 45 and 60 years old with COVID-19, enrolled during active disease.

In DNA, the CDR3 is TGTGCCTGGAGTTTGGGGGGGCGCAAGGGAAACACCATATATTTT. Protein: CAWSLGGRKGNTIYF. The rearrangement uses TRBV30 and TRBJ1-3; D may be TRBD1 (6 bases). The germline V gene encodes CDR1 GTSNPN and CDR2 SVGIG (reference sequence). This CDR3 has 15 amino acids. V gave up 2 bases and J gave up 4 bases, with 15 bases separating them.